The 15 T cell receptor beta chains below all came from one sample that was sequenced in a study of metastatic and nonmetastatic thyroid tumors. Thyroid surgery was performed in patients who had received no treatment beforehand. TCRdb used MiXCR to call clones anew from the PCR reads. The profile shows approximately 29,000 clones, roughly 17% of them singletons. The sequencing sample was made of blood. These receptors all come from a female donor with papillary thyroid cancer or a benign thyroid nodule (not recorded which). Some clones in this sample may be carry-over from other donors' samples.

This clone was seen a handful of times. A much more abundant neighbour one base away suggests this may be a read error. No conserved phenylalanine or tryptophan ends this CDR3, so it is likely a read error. CDR3 nucleotides: TGTGCCAGCAGACTAAGGGGACATTACGAGCAGTACTCC. Translating gives CASRLRGHYEQYS. The chain carries TRBV28 and TRBJ2-7; weak D call: TRBD1 (6 bases). The ends were cut back, 6 bases at V and 4 bases at J, with 13 bases in the middle. Germline V gives CDR1 MDHEN, CDR2 SYDVKM. The CDR3 is 13 residues long.

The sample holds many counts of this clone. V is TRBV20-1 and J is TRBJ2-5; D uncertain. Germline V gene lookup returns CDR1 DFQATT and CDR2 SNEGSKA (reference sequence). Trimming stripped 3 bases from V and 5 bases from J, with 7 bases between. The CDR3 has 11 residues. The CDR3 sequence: CSARPMETQYF. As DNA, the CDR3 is TGCAGTGCTAGGCCTATGGAGACCCAGTACTTC.

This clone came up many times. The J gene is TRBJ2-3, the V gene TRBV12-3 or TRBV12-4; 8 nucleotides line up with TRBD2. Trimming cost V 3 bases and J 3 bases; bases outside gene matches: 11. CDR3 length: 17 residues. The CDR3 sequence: CASSFFLGGGRTDTQYF. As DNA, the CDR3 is TGTGCCAGCAGTTTCTTCCTGGGGGGCGGGAGGACAGATACGCAGTATTTT.

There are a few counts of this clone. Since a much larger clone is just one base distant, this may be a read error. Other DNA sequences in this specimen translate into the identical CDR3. The CDR3: CASSLGAGATTDTQYF. The CDR3 nucleotides are TGTGCCAGCAGCTTAGGAGCGGGGGCAACCACAGATACGCAGTATTTT. The V and J genes are TRBV11-1 and TRBJ2-3; 8 positions agree with TRBD2. V lost 1 base and J lost 2; bases outside the gene matches: 5. This CDR3 has 16 amino acids. The germline gives CDR1 SGHAT, CDR2 FQDESV (reference sequence).

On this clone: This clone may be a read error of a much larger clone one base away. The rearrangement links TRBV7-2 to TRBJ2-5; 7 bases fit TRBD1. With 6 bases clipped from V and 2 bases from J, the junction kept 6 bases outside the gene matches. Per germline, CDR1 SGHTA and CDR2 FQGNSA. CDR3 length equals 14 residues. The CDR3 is CASRKDRVQETQYF. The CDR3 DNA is TGTGCCAGCAGAAAAGACAGGGTTCAAGAGACCCAGTACTTC. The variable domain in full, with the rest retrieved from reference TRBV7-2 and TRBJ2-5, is GAGVSQSPSNKVTEKGKDVELRCDPISGHTALYWYRQSLGQGLEFLIYFQGNSAPDKSGLPSDRFSAERTGGSVSTLTIQRTQQEDSAVYLCASRKDRVQETQYFGPGTRLLVL.

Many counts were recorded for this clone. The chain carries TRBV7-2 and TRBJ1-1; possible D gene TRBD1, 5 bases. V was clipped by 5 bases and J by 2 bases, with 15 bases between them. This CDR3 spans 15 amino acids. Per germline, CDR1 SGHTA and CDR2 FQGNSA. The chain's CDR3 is CASSPRPGPNTEAFF. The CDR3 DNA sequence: TGTGCCAGCAGCCCCCGGCCGGGACCTAACACTGAAGCTTTCTTT.

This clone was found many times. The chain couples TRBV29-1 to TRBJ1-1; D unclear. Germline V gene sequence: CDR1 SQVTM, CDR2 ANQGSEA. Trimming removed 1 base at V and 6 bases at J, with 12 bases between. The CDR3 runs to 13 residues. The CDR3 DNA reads TGCAGCGTTGAAGGAGGGTTTCGGGCTGAAGCTTTCTTT. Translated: CSVEGGFRAEAFF.

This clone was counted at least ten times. The CDR3 sequence: CSASRGYEQYF. The CDR3 DNA reads TGCAGTGCTAGCCGCGGATACGAGCAGTACTTC. V gene TRBV20-1 combines with J gene TRBJ2-7; D is unclear. Germline lookup yields CDR1 DFQATT and CDR2 SNEGSKA (reference sequence). The V gene lost 3 bases and the J gene lost 4 bases, with 7 bases spanning the gap. CDR3 size: 11 residues.

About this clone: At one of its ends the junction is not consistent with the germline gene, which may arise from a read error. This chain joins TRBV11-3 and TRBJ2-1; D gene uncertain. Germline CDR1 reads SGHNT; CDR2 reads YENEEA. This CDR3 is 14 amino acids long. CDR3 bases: TGTGCCAGCAGCTTAATGTACGGATACAATGAGCGGTTCTTC. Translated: CASSLMYGYNERFF.

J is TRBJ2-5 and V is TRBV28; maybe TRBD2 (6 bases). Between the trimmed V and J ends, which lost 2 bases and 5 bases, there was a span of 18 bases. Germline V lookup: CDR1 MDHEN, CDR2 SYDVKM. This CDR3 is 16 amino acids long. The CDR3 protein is CASSLQGGLLLETQYF. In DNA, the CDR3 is TGTGCCAGCAGTTTACAGGGAGGCCTATTGTTGGAGACCCAGTACTTC.

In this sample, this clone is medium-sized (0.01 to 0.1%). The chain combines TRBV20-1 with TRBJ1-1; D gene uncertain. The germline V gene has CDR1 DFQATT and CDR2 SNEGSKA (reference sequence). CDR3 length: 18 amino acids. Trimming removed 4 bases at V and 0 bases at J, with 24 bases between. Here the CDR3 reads CSAITDVVLGSVNTEAFF. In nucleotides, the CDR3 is TGCAGTGCTATTACGGACGTCGTTTTGGGCTCCGTGAACACTGAAGCTTTCTTT.

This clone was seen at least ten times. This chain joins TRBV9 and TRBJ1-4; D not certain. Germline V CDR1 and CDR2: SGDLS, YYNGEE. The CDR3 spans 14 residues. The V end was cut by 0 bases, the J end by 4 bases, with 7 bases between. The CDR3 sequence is CASSVGSHNEKLFF. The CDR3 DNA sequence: TGTGCCAGCAGCGTAGGCAGCCATAATGAAAAACTGTTTTTT.

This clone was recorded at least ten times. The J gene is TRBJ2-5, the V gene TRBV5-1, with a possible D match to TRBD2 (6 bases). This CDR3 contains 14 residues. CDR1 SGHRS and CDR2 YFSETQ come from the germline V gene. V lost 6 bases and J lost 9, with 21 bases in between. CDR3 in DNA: TGCGCCAGCAAACCGGGACCGGGGGATATGTCCCAGTACTTC. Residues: CASKPGPGDMSQYF.

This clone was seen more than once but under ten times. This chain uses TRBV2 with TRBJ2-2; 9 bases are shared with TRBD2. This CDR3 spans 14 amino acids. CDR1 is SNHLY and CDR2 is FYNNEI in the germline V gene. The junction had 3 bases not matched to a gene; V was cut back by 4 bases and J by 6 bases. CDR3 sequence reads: CASSGGRAPGELFF. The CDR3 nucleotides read TGTGCCAGCAGTGGCGGGAGGGCCCCCGGGGAGCTGTTTTTT.

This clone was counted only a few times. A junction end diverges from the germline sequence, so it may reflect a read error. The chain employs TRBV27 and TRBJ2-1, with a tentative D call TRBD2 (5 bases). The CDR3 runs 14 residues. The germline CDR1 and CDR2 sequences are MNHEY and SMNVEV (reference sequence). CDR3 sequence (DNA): TGTGCCAGCAGCTTGACTACTTTCAACAATAAGCAGTTCTTC. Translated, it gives CASSLTTFNNKQFF.